The rows below give T cell receptor beta chains drawn from one sample of a study of CD8 T cells in ankylosing spondylitis. TCRdb reprocessed the 5' RACE reads with MiXCR, giving one entry per CDR3 protein. The sample gives fewer than 550,000 distinct CDR3 sequences, over 4% of which show up once; under 4.5% is in the top ten. The sequenced material came from blood, either unsorted or a sorted T cell fraction (not recorded which). These receptors came from a male donor with ankylosing spondylitis. The conserved cysteine and the conserved F or W are not part of the CDR3 here. The D gene is left open where the match is weak. Clone size is given for some rows only: seen once, a few or many times, or a class if the clone is expanded.

abundance,len,j_gene,v_gene,d_gene,CDR3aa
many,12,TRBJ2-7,TRBV11-2,-,ASSHRDTSYEQY
many,13,TRBJ2-7,TRBV27,TRBD2,ASSFSSGRSYEQY
many,11,TRBJ2-7,TRBV29-1,-,SVEGGDIYEQY
many,14,TRBJ1-6,TRBV28,-,ASSSRESSYNSPLH
many,11,TRBJ1-1,TRBV5-1,-,ASSLEQLTEAF
many,10,TRBJ2-3,TRBV9,-,ASSKDTDTQY
many,14,TRBJ2-7,TRBV12-3/TRBV12-4,TRBD1,ASSSFYRDSFYEQY
few,18,TRBJ2-6,TRBV27,-,ASSYTRVGQGGTGANVLT
few,12,TRBJ2-2,TRBV27,-,ASLGHEDTGELF
many,14,TRBJ2-6,TRBV9,-,ASSALFSSGANVLT
many,11,TRBJ1-2,TRBV6-1,-,ASSPTRGYGYT
few,14,TRBJ1-5,TRBV12-3/TRBV12-4,-,ASSLGVGGSNQPQH
few,15,TRBJ2-2,TRBV3-1,-,ASSQRGGLANTGELF
many,12,TRBJ1-3,TRBV7-8,-,ASSSLPQGNTIY
many,10,TRBJ1-2,TRBV20-1,-,SAGTSNYGYT
many,14,TRBJ2-1,TRBV27,-,ASSSEITRPSNEQF
many,12,TRBJ1-4,TRBV27,-,ASRHGGTNEKLF
many,14,TRBJ1-6,TRBV7-2,-,ASSLISPYYNSPLH
many,11,TRBJ2-2,TRBV11-3,TRBD1,ASSSQGVGELF
many,11,TRBJ2-2,TRBV6-1,-,ASGTRNTGELF
many,14,TRBJ2-3,TRBV11-2,-,ASSLGDRAFTDTQY
many,11,TRBJ2-3,TRBV20-1,-,SARAASTDTQY
many,12,TRBJ2-1,TRBV20-1,-,SAEPITGYNEQF
many,11,TRBJ2-7,TRBV5-1,-,ASKSGTFSEQY
-,14,TRBJ2-5,TRBV27,-,TSSSLTGGVVETQY
-,12,TRBJ2-1,TRBV11-3,-,ASSLLHSYNEQF
many,11,TRBJ2-1,TRBV20-1,-,SRKRQSYNEQF
many,13,TRBJ1-1,TRBV9,-,ASSPPPGGNTEAF
few,13,TRBJ2-7,TRBV2,TRBD1,ASSVGTGVSYEQY
many,12,TRBJ1-5,TRBV27,-,ASSFAYSNQPQH
many,12,TRBJ2-3,TRBV28,-,ASSLGQDQDTQY
many,16,TRBJ2-4,TRBV12-3/TRBV12-4,-,ASSLRSGQIVAKNIQY
many,12,TRBJ1-5,TRBV6-2/TRBV6-3,TRBD1,ASSYGTGNQPQH
many,11,TRBJ1-2,TRBV24-1,TRBD1,ATSEDRGDGYT
many,13,TRBJ2-5,TRBV28,TRBD2,ASSSGGSGKETQY
many,11,TRBJ1-2,TRBV7-9,TRBD1,ASSRGGYYGYT
many,12,TRBJ2-7,TRBV29-1,TRBD2,SVGGLAGFYEQY
many,13,TRBJ2-7,TRBV4-3,-,ASSQETGMTYEQY
many,14,TRBJ1-2,TRBV5-5,TRBD1,ASSLAGTGLRSGYT
-,13,TRBJ2-1,TRBV30,TRBD2,AWSGLAGVYNEQF
-,13,TRBJ2-2,TRBV5-8,-,ASNVDPTNTGELF
many,12,TRBJ2-2,TRBV20-1,-,SARWQSHTGELF
many,15,TRBJ1-5,TRBV4-2,-,ASSQARGLFSNQPQH
many,9,TRBJ2-7,TRBV28,-,ASSLRNEQY
many,14,TRBJ1-5,TRBV5-6,-,ASSQGTIDSNQPQH
many,13,TRBJ1-4,TRBV7-2,TRBD1,ASSSTTGRREKLF